A selection of T cell receptor beta chains follows, all from one sample in a study of shared clonotypes between healthy human individuals. Measured with immunoSEQ multiplex PCR; TCRdb has only the in-frame clones, and not every one. The data contain 2 million to 2.5 million clones, approximately 96% of them singletons. Sequenced sample: naive CD4+ T cells sorted from blood. Receptors were obtained from a man aged 18-30 years in good health. CDR3s include the opening cysteine and the closing phenylalanine or tryptophan.

v_gene	j_gene	CDR3aa
TRBV7-2	TRBJ2-1	CASSLRGSGTLYNEQFF
TRBV11-2	TRBJ2-7	CASSFGGLYEQYF
TRBV6-5	TRBJ1-2	CASRGYGYTF
TRBV29-1	TRBJ2-1	CSVGHNEQFF
TRBV7-9	TRBJ1-1	CASSDASWATEAFF
TRBV5-5	TRBJ1-2	CASSLGQERYGYTF
TRBV6-5	TRBJ2-5	CASSRDSKETQYF
TRBV6-1	TRBJ1-5	CASSDLDGWQPQHF
TRBV18	TRBJ1-1	CASSLLSSGPSEAFF
TRBV5-1	TRBJ2-5	CASSLGAGTSAETQYF
TRBV7-2	TRBJ1-5	CASSRGTGVFSNQPQHF
TRBV5-6	TRBJ2-5	CASSNGGLAFETQYF
TRBV5-1	TRBJ2-6	CASSSLAPSGANVLTF
TRBV19	TRBJ2-6	CASSPRTARLGANVLTF
TRBV6-1	TRBJ1-2	CASSENGQVYYGYTF
TRBV9	TRBJ2-1	CASSPWGESYNEQFF
TRBV7-8	TRBJ1-5	CASSPGGMFGNQPQHF
TRBV6-6	TRBJ2-7	CASSYGSSPYEQYF
TRBV30	TRBJ2-1	CAWSGLGTSGRSNEQFF
TRBV7-6	TRBJ2-2	CASRDGRGGGELFF
TRBV6-6	TRBJ2-3	CASSGGVDTQYF
TRBV19	TRBJ1-5	CASSIVGQGDQPQHF
TRBV2	TRBJ2-3	CASSPERTQYF
TRBV29-1	TRBJ1-3	CSVGSGNTIYF
TRBV5-1	TRBJ1-3	CASAQGPGNTIYF
TRBV6-5	TRBJ2-7	CASSNSYEQYF
TRBV6-6	TRBJ1-4	CASRKQGTEKLFF
TRBV29-1	TRBJ1-1	CSASRGTNTEAFF
TRBV6-5	TRBJ1-1	CASSHRPNTEAFF
TRBV19	TRBJ1-6	CASSTKKTGSNSPLHF
TRBV18	TRBJ1-4	CASSPSRQGTRLFF
TRBV6-5	TRBJ1-2	CASSPPAGGYTF
TRBV19	TRBJ2-3	CASSDSRKGTQYF
TRBV2	TRBJ1-1	CASSEGQGITEAFF
TRBV7-9	TRBJ2-1	CASIPRSSYNEQFF
TRBV2	TRBJ2-3	CASSEGHGDTQYF
TRBV7-8	TRBJ1-1	CASSLAPGQGITEAFF
TRBV18	TRBJ2-2	CASSPLASGRAGELFF
TRBV28	TRBJ2-2	CASSFVENTGELFF
TRBV9	TRBJ2-1	CASSAGLAGGGTKGNEQFF
TRBV15	TRBJ2-1	CATSRGLAGSDEQFF
TRBV6-5	TRBJ1-4	CASSSRGSNEKLFF
TRBV14	TRBJ1-2	CASSRELNYGYTF
TRBV6-6	TRBJ2-2	CASSYSAGAGELFF
TRBV5-1	TRBJ1-2	CASSLSGSTNYGYTF